This is a list of T cell receptor beta chains from one sample in a study of shared clonotypes between healthy human individuals. Here immunoSEQ multiplex PCR was the method, and the copy in TCRdb shows in-frame clones only, minus some. The table includes around 600,000 clones, 85% to 95% detected once. Sequencing was performed on naive CD8+ T cells sorted from blood. The receptors come from a woman aged 25 to 39 in good health. The CDR3 runs from the conserved cysteine through the conserved F or W. D genes are given only for firm matches. Clone size is stated in some rows and not others, as once, few, many or a class when expanded.

clone size	D gene	J gene	V gene	CDR3 protein	CDR3 DNA
.	.	TRBJ1-3	TRBV28	CASSLFPGDLSGNTIYF	TGTGCCAGCAGTTTATTCCCAGGGGATCTTTCAGGAAACACCATATATTTT
.	TRBD1	TRBJ1-2	TRBV7-9	CASSLGDREGNIVFYGYTF	TGTGCCAGCAGCTTAGGGGACAGGGAGGGTAACATCGTTTTCTATGGCTACACCTTC
.	TRBD1	TRBJ2-5	TRBV18	CASSPGGQNQETQYF	TGTGCCAGCTCACCAGGGGGACAGAACCAAGAGACCCAGTACTTC
.	.	TRBJ2-3	TRBV28	CASSPPGGDTQYF	TGTGCCAGCAGTCCCCCGGGCGGAGATACGCAGTATTTT
.	.	TRBJ1-5	TRBV9	CASSVGGEGNQPQHF	TGTGCCAGCAGCGTAGGAGGGGAGGGCAATCAGCCCCAGCATTTT
few	TRBD2	TRBJ2-7	TRBV19	CASSVAGGIYEQYF	TGTGCCAGTAGTGTAGCGGGAGGGATCTACGAGCAGTACTTC
once	.	TRBJ2-5	TRBV6-5	CASSEWVAAPLQYF	TGTGCCAGCAGTGAATGGGTAGCGGCCCCCCTCCAGTACTTC
once	.	TRBJ1-2	TRBV29-1	CSVVGGYGYTF	TGCAGCGTTGTCGGGGGTTATGGCTACACCTTC
once	.	TRBJ2-1	TRBV11-2	CASSPPLARSYNEQFF	TGTGCCAGCAGCCCGCCACTAGCCAGATCATACAATGAGCAGTTCTTC
.	.	TRBJ1-3	TRBV28	CASSPDRETGNTIYF	TGTGCCAGCAGCCCCGACCGAGAGACTGGAAACACCATATATTTT
.	TRBD2	TRBJ2-3	TRBV13	CASSSEAGTRRSTDTQYF	TGTGCCAGCAGCTCGGAAGCGGGAACGAGAAGATCTACAGATACGCAGTATTTT
once	.	TRBJ1-3	TRBV9	CASSGLGNTIYF	TGTGCCAGCAGCGGACTAGGAAACACCATATATTTT
.	.	TRBJ1-1	TRBV30	CACPHRGDTEAFF	TGTGCCTGCCCGCACCGGGGGGATACTGAAGCTTTCTTT
.	TRBD2	TRBJ2-1	TRBV29-1	CSGKAGGTYNEQFF	TGCAGCGGAAAAGCGGGGGGGACCTACAATGAGCAGTTCTTC
.	.	TRBJ2-7	TRBV5-6	CASSPDAGPIDEQYF	TGTGCCAGCAGCCCGGACGCCGGGCCGATCGACGAGCAGTACTTC
.	TRBD1	TRBJ2-1	TRBV5-6	CASSLGGGEYNEQFF	TGTGCCAGCAGCTTGGGAGGGGGCGAGTACAATGAGCAGTTCTTC
.	.	TRBJ1-1	TRBV19	CASKWFGTEAFF	TGTGCCAGTAAATGGTTCGGCACTGAAGCTTTCTTT
once	.	TRBJ2-7	TRBV4-1	CASSQDKRTDYYEQYF	TGCGCCAGCAGCCAAGACAAAAGGACAGATTACTACGAGCAGTACTTC
.	TRBD2	TRBJ2-7	TRBV27	CASSLGGGRPPHEQYF	TGTGCCAGCAGTTTAGGGGGCGGGAGGCCCCCCCACGAGCAGTACTTC